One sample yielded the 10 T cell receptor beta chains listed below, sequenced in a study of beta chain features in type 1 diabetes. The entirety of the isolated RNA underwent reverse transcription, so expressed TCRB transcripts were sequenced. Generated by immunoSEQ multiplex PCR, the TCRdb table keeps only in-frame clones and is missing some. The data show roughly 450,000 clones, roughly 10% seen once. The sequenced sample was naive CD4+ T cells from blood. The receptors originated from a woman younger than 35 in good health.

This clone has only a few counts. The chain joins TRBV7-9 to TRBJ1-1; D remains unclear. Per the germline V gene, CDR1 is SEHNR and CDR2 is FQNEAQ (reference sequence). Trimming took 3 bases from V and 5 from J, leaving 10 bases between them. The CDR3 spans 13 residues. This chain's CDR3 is CASSLELATEAFF. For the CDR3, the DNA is TGTGCCAGCAGCTTGGAGCTAGCAACTGAAGCTTTCTTT.

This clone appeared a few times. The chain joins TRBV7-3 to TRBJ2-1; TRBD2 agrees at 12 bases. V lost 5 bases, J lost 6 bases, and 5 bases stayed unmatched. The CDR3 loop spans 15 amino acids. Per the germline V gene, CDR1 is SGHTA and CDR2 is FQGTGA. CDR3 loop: CASSPGLAGANEQFF. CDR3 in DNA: TGTGCCAGCAGCCCGGGACTAGCGGGTGCCAATGAGCAGTTCTTC.

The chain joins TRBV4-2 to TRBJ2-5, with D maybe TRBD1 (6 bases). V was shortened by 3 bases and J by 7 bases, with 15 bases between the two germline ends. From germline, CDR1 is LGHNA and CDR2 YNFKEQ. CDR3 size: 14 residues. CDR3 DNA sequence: TGTGCCAGCAGCCAGCCGACAGGCCCCGGGACCCAGTACTTC. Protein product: CASSQPTGPGTQYF.

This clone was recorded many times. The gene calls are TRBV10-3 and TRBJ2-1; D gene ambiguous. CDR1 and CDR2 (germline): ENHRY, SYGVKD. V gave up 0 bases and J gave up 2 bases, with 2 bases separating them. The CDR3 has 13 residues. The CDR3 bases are TGTGCCATCAGTGAGTCGGCCTACAATGAGCAGTTCTTC. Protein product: CAISESAYNEQFF.

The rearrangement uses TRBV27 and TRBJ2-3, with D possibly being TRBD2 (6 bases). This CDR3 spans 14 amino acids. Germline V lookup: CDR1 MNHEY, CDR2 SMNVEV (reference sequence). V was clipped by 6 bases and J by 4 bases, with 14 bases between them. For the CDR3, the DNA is TGTGCCAGCAGGGTCCGGGAGTGGTCAGATACGCAGTATTTT. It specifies CASRVREWSDTQYF.

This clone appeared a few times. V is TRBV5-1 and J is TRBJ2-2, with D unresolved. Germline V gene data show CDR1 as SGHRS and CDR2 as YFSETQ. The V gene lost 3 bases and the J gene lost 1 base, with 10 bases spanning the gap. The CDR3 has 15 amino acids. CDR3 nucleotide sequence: TGCGCCAGCAGCTCGACAACTTTGAACACCGGGGAGCTGTTTTTT. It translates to CASSSTTLNTGELFF.

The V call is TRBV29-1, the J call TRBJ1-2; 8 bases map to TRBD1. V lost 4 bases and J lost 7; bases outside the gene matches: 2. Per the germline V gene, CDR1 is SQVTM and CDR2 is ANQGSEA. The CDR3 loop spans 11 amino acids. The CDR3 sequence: CSVGDRGGYTF. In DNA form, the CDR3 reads TGCAGCGTTGGTGACAGGGGTGGCTACACCTTC.

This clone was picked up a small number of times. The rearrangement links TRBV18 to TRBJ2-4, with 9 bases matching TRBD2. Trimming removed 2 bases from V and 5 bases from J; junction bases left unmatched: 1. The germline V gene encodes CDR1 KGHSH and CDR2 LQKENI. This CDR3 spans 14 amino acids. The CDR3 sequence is CASSPGTSQNIQYF. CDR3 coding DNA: TGTGCCAGCTCACCAGGGACTAGCCAAAACATTCAGTACTTC.

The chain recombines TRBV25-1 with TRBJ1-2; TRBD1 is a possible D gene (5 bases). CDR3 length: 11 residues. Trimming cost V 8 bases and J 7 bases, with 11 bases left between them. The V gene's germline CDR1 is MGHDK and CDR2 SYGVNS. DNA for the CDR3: TGTGCCAGCCGCAGGGAGGGTGGCTACACCTTC. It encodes CASRREGGYTF.

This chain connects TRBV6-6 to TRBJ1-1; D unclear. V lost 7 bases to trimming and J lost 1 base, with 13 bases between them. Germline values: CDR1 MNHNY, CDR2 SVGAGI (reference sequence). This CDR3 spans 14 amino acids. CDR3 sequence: CASTVSSGNTEAFF. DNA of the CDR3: TGTGCCAGCACTGTGTCATCCGGGAACACTGAAGCTTTCTTT.